One and the same sample provided the 9 T cell receptor beta chains below, sequenced in a study of tumor and adjacent non-tumor tissue in lung cancer. A modified ARM-PCR protocol with three rounds of nested PCR amplified TCRbeta. Each CDR3 protein gets one entry after TCRdb re-called the multiplex PCR reads with MiXCR. The top ten clones hold roughly 25% of a sample with 70,000 to 90,000 distinct CDR3 sequences, around two thirds of them seen once. RNA was extracted from bulk tissue without any cell sorting. The normal lung tissue was taken more than 3 cm from the tumor edge. The sample comprised distant non-tumor lung tissue. These receptors all stem from a woman between 50 and 59 years old with non-small cell lung cancer.

In the case of this clonotype: The CDR3 does not close with the conserved phenylalanine or tryptophan, likely indicating a read error. The chain employs TRBV11-2 and TRBJ2-1; weak D call: TRBD2 (5 bases). The last part of the DNA fits TRBJ2-7 better; the J call may be wrong. CDR1 is SGHAT, CDR2 FQNNGV, per germline. The CDR3 spans 14 residues. CDR3 sequence (DNA): TGTGCCGGCAGCTTTATCGGGAAGGCCGGTGAGCAGTACATC. This codes for CAGSFIGKAGEQYI.

The chain employs TRBV14 and TRBJ2-7, with no clear D. The CDR3 totals 17 residues. Looked up from germline, CDR1 is SGHDN and CDR2 is FVKESK. Trimming pared 3 bases from V and 5 bases from J, leaving 23 bases between. DNA of the CDR3: TGTGCCAGCAGCCACGATCACTGGACCGAAAATGTTCACGAGCAGTACTTC. It translates to CASSHDHWTENVHEQYF.

On this clonotype itself: An end of the junction does not agree with germline; a read error may underlie this. The chain employs TRBV11-2 and TRBJ2-7; the D gene is possibly TRBD1 (6 bases). There are 15 residues in the CDR3. Germline values: CDR1 SGHAT, CDR2 FQNNGV. The CDR3 region is CTSSLVRGNSYEQYF. In DNA, the CDR3 is TGTACCAGCAGCTTAGTCAGGGGTAACTCCTACGAGCAGTACTTC.

Concerning this clonotype: At one end the junction does not follow the germline gene, possibly because of a read error. CDR3 DNA sequence: TGTGCCAACAGTGAGACCGTAGATACTGCATCTAATGAAAAACTGTTTTTT. Its protein product is CANSETVDTASNEKLFF. J is TRBJ1-4 and V is TRBV6-1; D uncertain. The CDR3 runs 17 residues. Looked up from germline, CDR1 is MNHNS and CDR2 is SASEGT.

This clonotype showed up just once. The chain couples TRBV11-3 to TRBJ2-5, with D tentatively TRBD1 (6 bases). The V and J ends lost 5 bases and 5 bases respectively, with 12 bases between them. CDR1 is SGHNT, CDR2 YENEEA, per germline. This CDR3 is built from 13 residues. In nucleotides, the CDR3 is TGTGCCAGCAGCAGGGGGATTGGGGAGACCCAGTACTTC. This codes for CASSRGIGETQYF. Based on the CDR3 plus reference TRBV11-3 and TRBJ2-5, the full variable domain is EAGVVQSPRYKIIEKKQPVAFWCNPISGHNTLYWYLQNLGQGPELLIRYENEEAVDDSQLPKDRFSAERLKGVDSTLKIQPAELGDSAVYLCASSRGIGETQYFGPGTRLLVL.

Concerning this clonotype itself: A read error may produce the germline difference seen at one junction end. The rearrangement links TRBV28 to TRBJ2-3; TRBD2 matches at 9 bases. Germline assignment: CDR1 MDHEN and CDR2 SYDVKM. The CDR3 is made up of 14 amino acids. The CDR3 DNA follows: TGTACCAGCAGTGCCCTAGCGGGAACAGATACGCAGTATTTT. This codes for CTSSALAGTDTQYF.

The chain combines TRBV4-1 with TRBJ1-1; D not certain. Trimming took off 3 bases at V and 0 bases at J, with 14 bases between the two ends. The CDR3 consists of 16 residues. Per the germline V gene, CDR1 is MGHRA and CDR2 is YSYEKL. This CDR3 reads CASSHDRYGVNTEAFF. The CDR3 nucleotides read TGCGCCAGCAGCCATGATCGTTACGGGGTGAACACTGAAGCTTTCTTT.

This clonotype was observed a handful of times. The gene calls are TRBV6-6 and TRBJ1-2, with D unclear. V was shortened by 8 bases and J by 8 bases, with 9 bases between the two germline ends. Germline V gene lookup returns CDR1 MNHNY and CDR2 SVGAGI (reference sequence). The CDR3 sequence is 10 residues long. This CDR3 is CASGPNGYTF. CDR3 bases: TGTGCCAGCGGCCCTAACGGCTACACCTTC.

On this clonotype itself: A much larger clone differs by one base, so this may be a read error. The CDR3 loop is CTSSQPSGGRNEQFF. In nucleotides, the CDR3 is TGTACCAGCAGCCAACCCTCAGGGGGGAGGAATGAGCAGTTCTTC. J is TRBJ2-1 and V is TRBV14; possible D gene TRBD1, 7 bases. Per the germline V gene, CDR1 is SGHDN and CDR2 is FVKESK. The CDR3 has 15 amino acids.